The source of this TCR beta chain is a study of blood T cells in healthy people across ages. Study-wide results and limits: Unknown CMV status may confound age-related changes in expanded clones.

Notes on this clonotype: What it recognizes is unknown.

In germline, CDR1 is SQVTM, CDR2 ANQGSEA. The CDR3 spans 15 residues. V shed 6 bases and J shed 6 bases, with 23 bases lying between them. A sample-barcoded 5' primer and a J-beta primer mix were used in a second PCR of roughly 7 to 12 cycles. A single record per CDR3 protein comes from TCRdb applying MiXCR to the 5' RACE reads. The sample holds approximately 850,000 distinct CDR3 sequences, approximately 44% seen once. The V call is TRBV29-1, the J call TRBJ1-2; possible D gene TRBD1, 6 bases. The sequenced sample consisted of blood. The clonotype was recovered from a man in his 60s in good health. The CDR3 bases are TGCAGCGTATTATACGGGGGCGCTGTGTTCGATGGCTACACCTTC. This encodes CSVLYGGAVFDGYTF.